The 29 T cell receptor beta chains listed next were all sequenced from one sample in a study of OX40 agonist ivuxolimab in advanced cancers. Library method: the immunoSEQ multiplex PCR assay. TCRdb re-hosts the immuneACCESS table, in-frame sequences only. Its copies lack some clones; in the studies checked, an unresolved V gene accounts for under half of them, and the cause for the rest is not known. The sample records around 40,000 clones, approximately 80% of which are singletons. About a sixth of the sample is held by the ten biggest clonotypes. The source was CD4+ or CD8+ T cells sorted from blood, collected in a trial of the OX40 agonist ivuxolimab. All receptors come from an adult with an advanced solid tumor such as melanoma, head and neck, liver or kidney cancer.

This clone was detected only once. This specimen includes other DNA sequences encoding the same CDR3. J is TRBJ1-1 and V is TRBV19; possible D gene TRBD1, 6 bases. Trimming pared 1 base from V and 5 bases from J, leaving 8 bases between. The germline CDR1 and CDR2 sequences are LNHDA and SQIVND (reference sequence). The length of the CDR3 is 13 residues. The CDR3, as DNA: TGTGCCAGTAGTATAGGAGGGGGGACTGAAGCTTTCTTT. Its translation is CASSIGGGTEAFF.

The V call is TRBV15, the J call TRBJ2-1; 9 bases agree with TRBD2. CDR3 length: 15 amino acids. The germline V gene has CDR1 LNHNV and CDR2 YYDKDF (reference sequence). The V segment lost 4 bases and the J segment 2 bases; nucleotides outside the gene matches: 3. CDR3 in amino acids: CATSTLAGAYNEQFF. In nucleotides, the CDR3 is TGTGCCACCAGCACCTTAGCGGGGGCCTACAATGAGCAGTTCTTC.

The chain links TRBV27 to TRBJ2-5; possible D gene TRBD1, 6 bases. Germline CDR1 MNHEY, CDR2 SMNVEV (reference sequence). V lost 0 bases, J lost 0 bases, and 17 bases lay in between. The CDR3 length is 18 residues. Here the CDR3 DNA reads TGTGCCAGCAGTTTATCCTCCCCCGGGACACGGTACCAAGAGACCCAGTACTTC. Translation gives CASSLSSPGTRYQETQYF.

The chain recombines TRBV4-1 with TRBJ2-2; 10 bases are shared with TRBD2. Per the germline V gene, CDR1 is MGHRA and CDR2 is YSYEKL. This CDR3 is built from 17 residues. Trimming took 4 bases from V and 5 from J; bases not matched to a gene: 10. CDR3: CASSRVSGRAVTGELFF. The CDR3 coding sequence is TGCGCCAGCAGCCGGGTCAGCGGGAGGGCCGTGACCGGGGAGCTGTTTTTT.

The genes are TRBV7-7 and TRBJ2-7, with D possibly called TRBD1 or TRBD2 (5 bases each). This CDR3 is built from 14 residues. The V and J ends lost 5 bases and 6 bases respectively, with 17 bases between them. The V gene's germline CDR1 is SSHAT and CDR2 FNYEAQ (reference sequence). CDR3 amino acids: CASSDPGTKGEQYF. CDR3 in DNA: TGTGCCAGCAGCGACCCCGGGACCAAAGGCGAGCAGTACTTC.

The rearrangement uses TRBV7-9 and TRBJ2-4; 7 nucleotides line up with TRBD1. V lost 5 bases, J lost 0 bases, and 7 bases stayed unmatched. The CDR3 has 16 residues. Germline loops: CDR1 SEHNR, CDR2 FQNEAQ (reference sequence). This chain's CDR3 is CASSAPTGLAKNIQYF. The CDR3 DNA reads TGTGCCAGCAGCGCCCCGACAGGGCTAGCCAAAAACATTCAGTACTTC.

This chain uses TRBV7-6 with TRBJ2-1, with D tentatively TRBD1 or TRBD2 (5 bases each). The CDR3 covers 14 residues. Germline V gene lookup returns CDR1 SGHVS and CDR2 FNYEAQ. Trimming stripped 8 bases from V and 9 bases from J, with 20 bases between. The CDR3 reads CASSPGPAAREQFF. In DNA form, the CDR3 reads TGTGCCAGCTCCCCGGGGCCAGCGGCGCGTGAGCAGTTCTTC.

This clone was seen a handful of times. The CDR3 DNA follows: TGTGCCAGCAGTGAAATACTAGCGGGGGGGGCAGATACGCAGTATTTT. Protein sequence: CASSEILAGGADTQYF. This chain joins TRBV6-1 and TRBJ2-3; 13 bases line up with TRBD2. J was trimmed by 4 bases and V by 2 bases; bases with no gene match: 3. The CDR3 runs to 16 residues. Per germline, CDR1 MNHNS and CDR2 SASEGT.

The chain carries TRBV19 and TRBJ2-4, with D perhaps TRBD2 (6 bases). There are 15 residues in the CDR3. V lost 5 bases, J lost 0 bases, and 11 bases lay in between. Germline values: CDR1 LNHDA, CDR2 SQIVND (reference sequence). This chain's CDR3 is CASSLDYLAKNIQYF. CDR3 sequence (DNA): TGTGCCAGTAGTTTGGACTACTTAGCCAAAAACATTCAGTACTTC.

This clone was detected once. This chain joins TRBV21-1 and TRBJ2-5; the DNA was not used to check the table's D call, TRBD1. TRBV21-1 is a documented pseudogene. The CDR3 is made up of 16 amino acids. The CDR3: CASSMSGTGGEETQYF. The CDR3 bases are TGTGCCAGCAGCATGTCCGGGACAGGGGGCGAAGAGACCCAGTACTTC.

The V gene is TRBV11-2, the J gene TRBJ2-7, with 13 bases identical to TRBD2. The CDR3 runs 16 residues. Germline V lookup: CDR1 SGHAT, CDR2 FQNNGV. The ends lost 5 bases at V and 1 base at J; junction bases unmatched: 5. CDR3 region: CASSGRTSGSSYEQYF. CDR3 nucleotides: TGTGCCAGCAGCGGACGGACTAGCGGGAGTTCCTACGAGCAGTACTTC.

This clone was seen a few times. J is TRBJ2-7 and V is TRBV28, with 7 bases matching TRBD1. J gave up 6 bases and V 11 bases, and 4 bases lay outside the gene matches. The CDR3 covers 10 residues. CDR1 and CDR2 (germline): MDHEN, SYDVKM. Written as DNA, the CDR3 is TGTGCCGCGTCAGGGGGCGAGCAGTACTTC. Residues: CAASGGEQYF.

The V call is TRBV5-8, the J call TRBJ1-2; D is ambiguous. CDR3 length equals 11 residues. Germline CDR1 and CDR2: SGHTS and YDEGEE. Deletions cut 9 bases from V and 5 bases from J, with 11 bases between. The DNA for the CDR3 is TGTGCCACCCGGACTTCTTATGGCTACACCTTC. Amino acid sequence: CATRTSYGYTF.

The chain couples TRBV11-2 to TRBJ2-5; D is unclear. The end of the DNA fits TRBJ2-7 better, so the J call may be wrong. The CDR3 has 14 amino acids. Germline CDR1 SGHAT, CDR2 FQNNGV. CDR3 sequence: CASSLDLAPNEQYF. The CDR3 region has the DNA TGTGCCAGCAGCTTAGATCTGGCGCCAAACGAGCAGTACTTC.

The chain has TRBV28 and TRBJ2-7; D is unclear. The germline gives CDR1 MDHEN, CDR2 SYDVKM. This CDR3 region has 13 residues. The V gene lost 6 bases and the J gene lost 1 base, with 10 bases spanning the gap. The CDR3 sequence is CASSVMGSYEQYF. The CDR3 coding sequence is TGTGCCAGCAGCGTTATGGGTTCCTACGAGCAGTACTTC.

The chain links TRBV27 to TRBJ2-7; 7 bases are a match to TRBD2. In germline, CDR1 is MNHEY, CDR2 SMNVEV (reference sequence). V dropped 5 bases and J dropped 2; count of bases not matched to a gene: 6. The CDR3 totals 14 residues. The CDR3 DNA reads as TGTGCCAGCAGTCTGCGGGGGTCCACCTACGAGCAGTACTTC. This encodes CASSLRGSTYEQYF.

The CDR3 spells CARSGGVGEQYF. The CDR3 DNA reads TGTGCCAGAAGCGGAGGCGTCGGCGAGCAGTACTTC. The V and J genes are TRBV7-5 and TRBJ2-7; TRBD2 is the table's D call and was not checked against the DNA. TRBV7-5 is a known pseudogene. The CDR3 totals 12 residues.

This clone was recorded only once. The CDR3, as DNA: TGTGCCAGCAGCCCGACAGGGTTCGATACGCAGTATTTT. Its protein is CASSPTGFDTQYF. The V call is TRBV4-2, the J call TRBJ2-3; 7 bases match TRBD1. CDR3 length: 13 residues. J was trimmed by 6 bases and V by 4 bases; bases with no gene match: 4. Germline V gene lookup returns CDR1 LGHNA and CDR2 YNFKEQ.

This chain uses TRBV12-5 with TRBJ2-7; 9 nucleotides agree with TRBD1. CDR3 length equals 14 residues. The germline gives CDR1 LGHNT, CDR2 FRNRAP. With 6 bases clipped from V and 3 bases from J, the junction kept 6 bases outside the gene matches. CDR3 sequence reads: CASGPGTGLYEQYF. CDR3 sequence (DNA): TGTGCTAGTGGCCCCGGGACAGGGCTCTACGAGCAGTACTTC.

V is TRBV11-2 and J is TRBJ2-5, with 9 nucleotides matching TRBD2. The V segment lost 4 bases and the J segment 2 bases; nucleotides outside the gene matches: 8. The CDR3 covers 16 residues. CDR1 is SGHAT and CDR2 is FQNNGV in the germline V gene. The CDR3 here is CASSSAREGTQETQYF. The CDR3, as DNA: TGTGCCAGCAGCTCTGCGCGGGAGGGGACTCAAGAGACCCAGTACTTC.

The chain couples TRBV28 to TRBJ2-3, with D possibly TRBD2 on 6 matching bases. The CDR3 has 19 amino acids. V lost 3 bases to trimming and J lost 7 bases, with 29 bases between them. Germline V gene sequence: CDR1 MDHEN, CDR2 SYDVKM. CDR3: CASSFAPGAGGASGYTQYF. The CDR3 region has the DNA TGTGCCAGCAGTTTCGCACCTGGAGCAGGCGGGGCTTCAGGGTATACGCAGTATTTT.

The rearrangement uses TRBV28 and TRBJ2-1; 12 bases match TRBD1. CDR3 size: 15 residues. The trim removed 3 bases at V and 8 bases at J, leaving 5 bases unmatched. Germline values: CDR1 MDHEN, CDR2 SYDVKM. The CDR3 sequence is CASSFGTGGWDEQFF. Written as DNA, the CDR3 is TGTGCCAGCAGTTTCGGGACAGGGGGCTGGGATGAGCAGTTCTTC.

Judged by abundance, this clone is medium-sized. The chain couples TRBV19 to TRBJ2-7; D might be TRBD1 or TRBD2, each matching 5 bases. V lost 6 bases and J 0 bases, leaving 6 bases between the germline ends. This CDR3 region has 12 residues. Germline CDR1 and CDR2: LNHDA and SQIVND (reference sequence). The CDR3 DNA reads TGTGCCAGTAGGGGGGACTCCTACGAGCAGTACTTC. It translates to CASRGDSYEQYF.

In its sample, this clone ranks as medium-sized. The rearrangement uses TRBV27 and TRBJ1-2; the D gene is possibly TRBD1 (6 bases). The CDR3 contains 10 residues. The germline CDR1 and CDR2 sequences are MNHEY and SMNVEV (reference sequence). Trimming shortened V by 11 bases and J by 8 bases, and 12 bases separated the two germline ends. CDR3 amino acids: CAAGGQGYTF. CDR3 DNA: TGTGCCGCTGGGGGGCAAGGCTACACCTTC.

V gene TRBV20-1 combines with J gene TRBJ2-1; 7 positions agree with TRBD2. Germline V gene lookup returns CDR1 DFQATT and CDR2 SNEGSKA (reference sequence). The CDR3 contains 11 residues. V lost 6 bases to trimming and J lost 16 bases; unmatched junction nucleotides: 12. The CDR3 DNA reads TGCAGTGCGGCCACGGGACTACGCGACTTCTTC. Translation: CSAATGLRDFF.

The genes are TRBV5-4 and TRBJ2-4; 9 nucleotides align to TRBD2. This CDR3 region has 15 residues. The germline V gene has CDR1 SGHNT and CDR2 YYREEE (reference sequence). V dropped 4 bases and J dropped 0; count of bases not matched to a gene: 2. The CDR3 coding sequence is TGTGCCAGCAGCCTAGCGGGACTAGCCAAAAACATTCAGTACTTC. It specifies CASSLAGLAKNIQYF.

The chain recombines TRBV9 with TRBJ2-1; a weak D match, TRBD2 (5 bases). V lost 0 bases and J lost 8, with 18 bases in between. Per germline, CDR1 SGDLS and CDR2 YYNGEE. The length of the CDR3 is 16 residues. The CDR3 loop reads CASSVANGLAWDEQFF. The CDR3 nucleotides are TGTGCCAGCAGCGTAGCCAACGGCCTAGCATGGGATGAGCAGTTCTTC.

In this sample, this clone is medium-sized. The chain joins TRBV6-1 to TRBJ1-2, with 10 bases identical to TRBD1. The CDR3 sequence is 15 residues long. V was clipped by 6 bases and J by 4 bases; unmatched bases: 8. The V gene's germline CDR1 is MNHNS and CDR2 SASEGT. CDR3 in amino acids: CASRGGQGISYGYTF. CDR3 bases: TGTGCCAGCAGGGGGGGACAGGGGATTTCCTATGGCTACACCTTC.

The rearrangement links TRBV4-2 to TRBJ2-1; 9 nucleotides line up with TRBD2. Germline V gene lookup returns CDR1 LGHNA and CDR2 YNFKEQ. V lost 8 bases, J lost 5 bases, and 7 bases stayed unmatched. The CDR3 is 14 residues long. In DNA, the CDR3 is TGTGCCAGCGCGCTAGCGGGAAGGGACAATGAGCAGTTCTTC. Its protein product is CASALAGRDNEQFF.